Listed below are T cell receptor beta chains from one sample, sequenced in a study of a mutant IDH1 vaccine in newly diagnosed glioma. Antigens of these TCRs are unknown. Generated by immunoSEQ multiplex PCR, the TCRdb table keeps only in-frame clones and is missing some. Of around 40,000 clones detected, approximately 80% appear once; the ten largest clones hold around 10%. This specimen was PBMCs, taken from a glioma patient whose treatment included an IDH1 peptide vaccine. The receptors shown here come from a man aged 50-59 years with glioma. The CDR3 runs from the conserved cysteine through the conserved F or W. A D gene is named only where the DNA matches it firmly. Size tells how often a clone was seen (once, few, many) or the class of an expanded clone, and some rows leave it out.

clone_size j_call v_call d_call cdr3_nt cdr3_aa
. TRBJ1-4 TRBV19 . TGTGCCAGTAGTATAGAAGGGCGGGCAACTAATGAAAAACTGTTTTTT CASSIEGRATNEKLFF
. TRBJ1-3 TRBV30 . TGTGCCTGGAGTTTTGGACGAGACACCATATATTTT CAWSFGRDTIYF
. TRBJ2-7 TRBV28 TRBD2 TGTGCCAGCAGTCCAGCCGGGGGGTCCTACGAGCAGTACTTC CASSPAGGSYEQYF
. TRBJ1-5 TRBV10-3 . TGTGCCATCAGTGACGGGGCGGGACTCAATCAGCCCCAGCATTTT CAISDGAGLNQPQHF
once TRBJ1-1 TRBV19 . TGTGCCAGTAGTATGTCTCCAGCTGAAGCTTTCTTT CASSMSPAEAFF
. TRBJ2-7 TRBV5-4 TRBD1 TGTGCCAGCAGCTTGGGGACAGGGATTAACGAGCAGTACTTC CASSLGTGINEQYF
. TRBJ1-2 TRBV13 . TGTGCCAGCAGCCCAATAGGGGGAAGGACGGTGCGAGGCTACACCTTC CASSPIGGRTVRGYTF
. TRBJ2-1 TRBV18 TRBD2 TGTGCCAGCTCACTTAGCGGGAGAAACAATGAGCAGTTCTTC CASSLSGRNNEQFF
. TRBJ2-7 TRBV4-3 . TGCGCCAGCAGCCAAGATCTTAGGGGCTACGAGCAGTACTTC CASSQDLRGYEQYF
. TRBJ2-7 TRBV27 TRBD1 TGTGCCAGCAGTCAATACAGGGGACCCTACGAGCAGTACTTC CASSQYRGPYEQYF
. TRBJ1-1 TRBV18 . TGTGCCAGCTCGCCCCGAAACAGCGCCTTGAACACTGAAGCTTTCTTT CASSPRNSALNTEAFF
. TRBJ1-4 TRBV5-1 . TGCGCCAGCAGCCGGGGGGGAGGAGAAAAACTGTTTTTT CASSRGGGEKLFF
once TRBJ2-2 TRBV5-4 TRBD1 TGTGCCAGCAGCTTGGCCAGACAGGGCGCGAACACCGGGGAGCTGTTTTTT CASSLARQGANTGELFF
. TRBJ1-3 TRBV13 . TGTGCCAGCAGTTTAGGGTTGTCCTCTGGAAACACCATATATTTT CASSLGLSSGNTIYF
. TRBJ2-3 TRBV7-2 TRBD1 TGTGCCAGCAGCGACAGGGTGACAGATACGCAGTATTTT CASSDRVTDTQYF